The source of this TCR beta chain is a study of blood T cell repertoires in COVID-19. Across the whole study: Collection of acute and convalescent COVID-19 samples took place in the United States, Italy and Spain. The cDNA or gDNA used as material had been derived from T cells, B-cell-depleted T cells, or PBMCs.

Study processing details: Scientists estimated how many nucleated cells there were by amplifying reference gene primers. Profiled with immunoSEQ multiplex PCR; TCRdb holds only in-frame clones, not every one. V and J calls and clone size are those listed in that table; D and trimming were worked out from the DNA. The profile covers fewer than 250,000 clones, with more than 80% appearing a single time and approximately 5.7% taken by the ten largest. Sequenced material: peripheral blood. The TCR comes from a human donor in a cohort sampled during active COVID-19.

CDR3: CASSLLAGGPSTQYF. The DNA for the CDR3 is TGTGCCAGCAGTTTGTTAGCGGGAGGGCCAAGTACGCAGTATTTT. The chain couples TRBV7-9 to TRBJ2-3, with 11 bases aligning to TRBD2. V was pared by 6 bases and J by 8 bases, with 10 bases of the junction left unmatched. Germline assignment: CDR1 SEHNR and CDR2 FQNEAQ (reference sequence). CDR3 length: 15 amino acids.